What follows are 16 T cell receptor beta chains derived from one specimen sequenced in a study of T cell responses to AZD1222 COVID-19 vaccine. The protocol was immunoSEQ multiplex PCR, while the TCRdb copy is restricted to in-frame clones and leaves out a portion. The sample records 69,000 or so clones, about 90% being singletons. The specimen comprised peripheral blood, sampled 28 days after the second AZD1222 dose. These receptors were obtained from an adult who received the AZD1222 COVID-19 vaccine.

The chain has TRBV2 and TRBJ1-2; a possible D gene is TRBD1 (5 bases). Germline CDR1 is SNHLY and CDR2 is FYNNEI. There are 14 residues in the CDR3. V lost 6 bases, J lost 0 bases, and 11 bases lay in between. This CDR3 reads CASRQAPPNYGYTF. DNA of the CDR3: TGTGCCAGCAGACAGGCGCCCCCTAACTATGGCTACACCTTC.

This rearrangement joins TRBV6-1 to TRBJ2-1; 10 bases map to TRBD2. Germline CDR1 reads MNHNS; CDR2 reads SASEGT. The length of the CDR3 is 18 residues. V dropped 2 bases and J dropped 6; count of bases not matched to a gene: 13. In DNA, the CDR3 is TGTGCCAGCAGTGAACAAAGGGCCGGAAGCGGGAGGGCCAATGAGCAGTTCTTC. Its protein is CASSEQRAGSGRANEQFF.

This chain uses TRBV10-3 with TRBJ2-1; possibly TRBD1 or TRBD2 for D (5 bases each). The CDR3 contains 14 residues. Per the germline V gene, CDR1 is ENHRY and CDR2 is SYGVKD. V gave up 5 bases and J gave up 4 bases, with 12 bases separating them. DNA of the CDR3: TGTGCCATCAGTTCAACGGGACCGTACAATGAGCAGTTCTTC. This encodes CAISSTGPYNEQFF.

CDR3: CASSSHDIRYGYTF. The CDR3 nucleotides are TGTGCCAGCAGTTCGCACGATATACGCTATGGCTACACCTTC. The genes are TRBV27 and TRBJ1-2, with no clear D. The CDR3 has 14 amino acids. Per the germline V gene, CDR1 is MNHEY and CDR2 is SMNVEV (reference sequence). V gave up 4 bases and J gave up 4 bases, with 13 bases separating them.

The chain recombines TRBV11-2 with TRBJ2-1; the match to TRBD1 covers 9 bases. The CDR3 loop spans 15 amino acids. The germline CDR1 and CDR2 sequences are SGHAT and FQNNGV. V lost 3 bases to trimming and J lost 5 bases; unmatched junction nucleotides: 5. This CDR3 is CASSFRDRVNNEQFF. The CDR3 DNA sequence: TGTGCCAGCAGCTTCCGGGACAGGGTAAACAATGAGCAGTTCTTC.

The rearrangement joins TRBV25-1 to TRBJ1-2; TRBD1 matches 7 bases. After removal of 4 bases from V and 8 bases from J, the junction contained 10 bases not matched to a gene. The CDR3 length is 14 residues. The germline CDR1 and CDR2 sequences are MGHDK and SYGVNS. The CDR3 DNA reads TGTGCCAGCAGTGCCCAGACAGGGTTGCTCGGCTACACCTTC. It encodes CASSAQTGLLGYTF.

This chain uses TRBV5-1 with TRBJ1-1, with TRBD1 as a possible D gene (6 bases). Trimming removed 4 bases from V and 2 bases from J, with 12 bases in between. From germline, CDR1 is SGHRS and CDR2 YFSETQ. The CDR3 contains 14 residues. This chain's CDR3 is CASSQTGFNTEAFF. The DNA for the CDR3 is TGCGCCAGCAGCCAGACAGGTTTCAACACTGAAGCTTTCTTT. Combining the CDR3 with reference TRBV5-1 and TRBJ1-1 gives the whole variable domain KAGVTQTPRYLIKTRGQQVTLSCSPISGHRSVSWYQQTPGQGLQFLFEYFSETQRNKGNFPGRFSGRQFSNSRSEMNVSTLELGDSALYLCASSQTGFNTEAFFGQGTRLTVV.

The V and J genes are TRBV7-8 and TRBJ1-1, with D hard to call. Between the trimmed V and J ends, which lost 3 bases and 1 base, there was a span of 18 bases. The CDR3 totals 17 residues. The germline gives CDR1 SGHVS, CDR2 FQNEAQ. The CDR3 is CASSLAWVGSGNTEAFF. DNA of the CDR3: TGTGCCAGCAGCTTGGCCTGGGTGGGGTCTGGGAACACTGAAGCTTTCTTT.

This clone was recorded only once. The V gene is TRBV4-2, the J gene TRBJ1-4; 8 bases line up with TRBD1. The V and J ends lost 0 bases and 8 bases, in that order; junction bases with no gene match: 8. From germline, CDR1 is LGHNA and CDR2 YNFKEQ. The CDR3 spans 16 residues. In DNA form, the CDR3 reads TGTGCCAGCAGCCAAGATCTCCAGGGGGCGGGGGAAAAACTGTTTTTT. Protein sequence: CASSQDLQGAGEKLFF.

The V call is TRBV3-1 (or the pseudogene TRBV3-2), the J call TRBJ2-3, with unresolved D. The germline V gene has CDR1 LGHDT and CDR2 YNNKEL (reference sequence). V lost 5 bases, J lost 6 bases, and 15 bases lay in between. The CDR3 extends over 14 amino acids. The CDR3 here is CASSKTEVMDTQYF. CDR3 nucleotide sequence: TGTGCCAGCAGCAAAACCGAAGTGATGGATACGCAGTATTTT.

The chain has TRBV5-4 and TRBJ2-1; 8 positions agree with TRBD1. Looked up from germline, CDR1 is SGHNT and CDR2 is YYREEE (reference sequence). The V gene end was trimmed by 2 bases and the J gene end by 7 bases; junction bases not matched to a gene: 5. This CDR3 region has 14 residues. This CDR3 is CASSFPTGVNEQFF. CDR3 nucleotide sequence: TGTGCCAGCAGCTTCCCGACAGGGGTGAATGAGCAGTTCTTC.

The chain joins TRBV6-5 to TRBJ2-7; 11 bases align to TRBD1. The ends lost 2 bases at V and 2 bases at J; junction bases unmatched: 2. Germline CDR1 reads MNHEY; CDR2 reads SVGAGI. The CDR3 spans 15 residues. CDR3 in DNA: TGTGCCAGCAGTTACCGGGACAGGGGGACCTACGAGCAGTACTTC. It yields the protein CASSYRDRGTYEQYF.

The chain is built from TRBV7-2 and TRBJ2-7; D is uncertain. This CDR3 spans 15 amino acids. V was shortened by 1 base and J by 3 bases, with 13 bases between the two germline ends. Germline CDR1 and CDR2: SGHTA and FQGNSA. CDR3: CASSLGAVRRYEQYF. The CDR3 DNA reads TGTGCCAGCAGCTTAGGGGCAGTCAGGCGCTACGAGCAGTACTTC.

The CDR3 sequence: CASSLAAGGSDSEAFF. As DNA, the CDR3 is TGTGCCAGCAGCTTAGCGGCCGGGGGTTCGGATTCTGAAGCTTTCTTT. V and J are TRBV7-6 and TRBJ1-1; a weak D match, TRBD1 (5 bases). V dropped 0 bases and J dropped 6 bases, with 17 bases sitting between them. CDR3 length: 16 amino acids. The germline V gene has CDR1 SGHVS and CDR2 FNYEAQ.

The chain employs TRBV23-1 and TRBJ2-3; no firm D call. TRBV23-1 falls under the ORF class, with uncertain function. The CDR3 covers 11 residues. Trimming removed 10 bases from V and 6 bases from J, with 11 bases in between. The CDR3 reads CATTLGDTQYF. The CDR3 bases are TGCGCCACCACGCTGGGGGATACGCAGTATTTT.

This chain links TRBV18 with TRBJ2-7, with D uncertain. Trimming shortened V by 2 bases and J by 7 bases, and 9 bases separated the two germline ends. The CDR3 spans 12 residues. CDR1 and CDR2 from the germline V gene are KGHSH and LQKENI. The CDR3 spells CASSPINEEQYF. The CDR3, as DNA: TGTGCCAGCTCACCAATTAATGAGGAGCAGTACTTC.